The 8 T cell receptor beta chains below all came from one sample that was sequenced in a study of shared clonotypes between healthy human individuals. Method: immunoSEQ multiplex PCR; TCRdb's copy keeps in-frame clones and lacks some. This table holds more than 850,000 clones, more than 75% found once. Sequencing input: memory CD4+ T cells from PBMCs. Subset in this sample: CD45RA-negative fraction. Source of these receptors: a man aged 18 to 29 in good health. Some clones in this sample may be carry-over from other donors' samples.

The V call is TRBV5-1, the J call TRBJ1-3; 9 bases agree with TRBD1. The junction had 13 bases not matched to a gene; V was cut back by 1 base and J by 2 bases. The CDR3 runs 19 residues. CDR1 is SGHRS and CDR2 is YFSETQ in the germline V gene. CDR3 region: CASSLTFGGQGIAGNTIYF. The DNA of the CDR3 is TGCGCCAGCAGCTTGACTTTTGGAGGACAGGGGATTGCTGGAAACACCATATATTTT.

The chain employs TRBV28 and TRBJ2-1; 9 positions agree with TRBD2. Germline V gives CDR1 MDHEN, CDR2 SYDVKM. The CDR3 has 17 amino acids. V lost 2 bases and J lost 3; bases outside the gene matches: 8. In DNA form, the CDR3 reads TGTGCCAGCAGTTTACGCGGGGGGGCCCGGGGCTACAATGAGCAGTTCTTC. Its translation is CASSLRGGARGYNEQFF.

This clone has a handful of counts. The gene calls are TRBV7-9 and TRBJ1-4; D call uncertain. Germline-derived CDR1 and CDR2 are SEHNR and FQNEAQ (reference sequence). The CDR3 is made up of 19 amino acids. V was shortened by 1 base and J by 0 bases, with 18 bases between the two germline ends. The DNA of the CDR3 is TGTGCCAGCAGCTTAGTTTTGAACAGAAAAGTTGCAACTAATGAAAAACTGTTTTTT. Translating gives CASSLVLNRKVATNEKLFF.

A note on this clone: This likely traces to a read error, being one base from a far larger clone. Here the CDR3 omits its conserved ending phenylalanine or tryptophan, so a read error is the likely source. The chain carries TRBV5-6 and TRBJ1-2, with D unclear. The germline V gene has CDR1 SGHDT and CDR2 YYEEEE. The V gene lost 4 bases and the J gene lost 7 bases, with 8 bases spanning the gap. CDR3 length: 11 residues. CDR3 region: CASSVTGGYTL. The CDR3 DNA follows: TGTGCCAGCAGCGTCACGGGTGGCTACACCCTC.

The chain is built from TRBV2 and TRBJ2-2, with D tentatively TRBD2 (5 bases). V was pared by 5 bases and J by 4 bases, with 17 bases between. This CDR3 contains 16 residues. From germline, CDR1 is SNHLY and CDR2 FYNNEI. CDR3: CASSPVPRGATGELFF. The CDR3 bases are TGTGCCAGCAGTCCGGTTCCCCGGGGAGCCACCGGGGAGCTGTTTTTT.

Only a few counts were recorded for this clone. The chain combines TRBV30 with TRBJ1-1; D perhaps matches TRBD1 (5 bases). The V gene lost 2 bases and the J gene lost 4 bases, with 17 bases spanning the gap. Germline V CDR1 and CDR2: GTSNPN, SVGIG (reference sequence). The CDR3 covers 15 residues. The CDR3 DNA is TGTGCCTGGAGTCCGGGACCTTTGGGGGGCACTGAAGCTTTCTTT. Protein sequence: CAWSPGPLGGTEAFF.

This clone showed up just a few times. J is TRBJ1-4 and V is TRBV11-1, with 8 positions matching TRBD1. Trimming took 5 bases from V and 6 from J; bases not matched to a gene: 5. The CDR3 covers 14 residues. Germline assignment: CDR1 SGHAT and CDR2 FQDESV (reference sequence). The CDR3 DNA reads as TGTGCCAGCAGCCCGGACAGGGCGGATGAAAAACTGTTTTTT. Translated, it gives CASSPDRADEKLFF.

A word on this clone: This specimen includes other DNA sequences encoding the same CDR3. The chain combines TRBV30 with TRBJ1-5; D perhaps matches TRBD1 (5 bases). CDR3 length: 15 amino acids. Germline V gives CDR1 GTSNPN, CDR2 SVGIG (reference sequence). The germline V and J ends were trimmed by 0 bases and 0 bases, with 9 bases remaining between them. The CDR3 nucleotides are TGTGCCTGGAGTGTCCAGGGTTATAGCAATCAGCCCCAGCATTTT. Amino acids: CAWSVQGYSNQPQHF. The complete variable domain, with remaining parts taken from reference TRBV30 and TRBJ1-5, reads SQTIHQWPATLVQPVGSPLSLECTVEGTSNPNLYWYRQAAGRGLQLLFYSVGIGQISSEVPQNLSASRPQDRQFILSSKKLLLSDSGFYLCAWSVQGYSNQPQHFGDGTRLSIL.